This T cell receptor (beta chain) was sequenced in a study of blood T cell repertoires in COVID-19 (dated by TCRdb to 2019 to 2021). Looking at the study overall: Samples covering the acute and convalescent phases of COVID-19 were provided by collaborators in the United States, Italy and Spain. The material from the prospective study consisted of cDNA or gDNA derived from T cells, B-cell-depleted T cells, or PBMCs. Subjects who had been exposed to COVID-19, were actively infected with it, or had recovered from it provided the deeply sampled blood TCRbeta repertoires that made up the dataset. The repertoires were made available in a free public database intended to serve as a resource for research on the immune response to SARS-CoV-2. The samples were drawn from the first 160 participants of the ongoing ImmuneRACE study and from over a thousand subjects provided by 6 global collaborators. The sample metadata nearly always contained a de-identified subject ID, COVID-19 status, age in years and sex. Where available, HLA class I and class II types were obtained from metadata supplied by the sample provider rather than from assay-based typing. Overall study outcomes, separate from this receptor: How much clinical and demographic metadata was included differed by source and by participant, and the metadata was provided uncurated.

Whole blood was collected in K2EDTA tubes by collaborating institutions according to the institutions' own protocols. For TCRbeta analysis, collaborators shipped samples as frozen whole blood, isolated PBMCs, or DNA extracted from either of those sample types. A note on this clone: The antigen it recognizes is unknown. One base away there is no much larger clone; base qualities are not given.

The germline V gene (reference sequence) supplies CDR1 DFQATT and CDR2 SNEGSKA. The CDR3 covers 15 residues, taking in both the cysteine and the phenylalanine. Only the CDR3 DNA stays, 45 bases, in frame from base 1. A distance of 16 bases separates the germline ends of V and J, which lose 3 bases and 4 bases respectively. TCRbeta CDR3 regions were amplified from genomic DNA by means of the immunoSEQ Assay, a bias-controlled multiplex PCR. Per the authors' processing: Within the assay, amplification of reference gene primers was used to estimate how many nucleated cells each sample contained. To quantify the absolute abundance of each unique TCRbeta CDR3 rearrangement, sequence reads were collapsed and filtered. For each sample, productive Simpson clonality was calculated as the square root of Simpson's diversity index over productive rearrangements. TCRdb holds this immuneACCESS table with in-frame rearrangements only. Some clones are missing; in checked studies, unresolved V genes explain under half, and the rest has no known cause. V, J and clone size are taken as reported in that table, and D and trimming were inferred from the DNA itself. Recorded for this sample are about 320,000 clones; roughly 88% of them occurred a single time. The top ten constitute 1.5% to 2% of the sample.

This receptor was obtained from a woman aged 50 to 60 with acute or convalescent COVID-19. The V and J genes are TRBV20-1 and TRBJ2-1; D gene: possibly TRBD1, on 5 matching bases. The sequenced sample was peripheral blood. Here the CDR3 is given as CSASGAAGIYNEQFF. The DNA sequence reads TGCAGTGCTAGTGGCGCGGCAGGGATATACAATGAGCAGTTCTTC.